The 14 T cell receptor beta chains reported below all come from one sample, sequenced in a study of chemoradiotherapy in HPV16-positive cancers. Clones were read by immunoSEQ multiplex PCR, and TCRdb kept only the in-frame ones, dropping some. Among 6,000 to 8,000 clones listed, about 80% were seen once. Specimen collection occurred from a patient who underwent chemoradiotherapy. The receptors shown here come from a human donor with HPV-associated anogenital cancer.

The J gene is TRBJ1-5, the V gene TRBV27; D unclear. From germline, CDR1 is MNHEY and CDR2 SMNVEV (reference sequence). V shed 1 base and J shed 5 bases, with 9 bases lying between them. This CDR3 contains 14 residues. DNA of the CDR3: TGTGCCAGCAGTTTATATGGGCCGGATCAGCCCCAGCATTTT. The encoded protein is CASSLYGPDQPQHF.

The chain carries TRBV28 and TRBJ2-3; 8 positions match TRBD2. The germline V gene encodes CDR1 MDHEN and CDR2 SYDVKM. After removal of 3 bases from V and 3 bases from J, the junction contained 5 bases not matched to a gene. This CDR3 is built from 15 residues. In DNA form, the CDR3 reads TGTGCCAGCAGTTTCCCCGGGAGGGGGACAGATACGCAGTATTTT. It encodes CASSFPGRGTDTQYF.

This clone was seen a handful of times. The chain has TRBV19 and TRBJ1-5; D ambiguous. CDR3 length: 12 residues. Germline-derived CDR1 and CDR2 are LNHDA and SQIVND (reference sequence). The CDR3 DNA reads TGTGCTTCACAGATTAGCAATCAGCCCCAGCATTTT. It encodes CASQISNQPQHF.

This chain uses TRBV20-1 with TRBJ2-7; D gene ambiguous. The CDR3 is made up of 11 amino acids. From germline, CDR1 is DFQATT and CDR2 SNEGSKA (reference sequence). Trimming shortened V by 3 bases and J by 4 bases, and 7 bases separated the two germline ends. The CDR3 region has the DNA TGCAGTGCTAGCTCCTCATACGAGCAGTACTTC. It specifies CSASSSYEQYF.

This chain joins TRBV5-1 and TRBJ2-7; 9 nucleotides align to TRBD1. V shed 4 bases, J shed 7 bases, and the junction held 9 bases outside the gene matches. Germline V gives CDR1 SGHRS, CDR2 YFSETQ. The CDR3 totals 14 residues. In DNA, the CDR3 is TGCGCCAGCAGCCTACAGGGGGCGTTAGAGGAGCAGTACTTC. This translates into CASSLQGALEEQYF. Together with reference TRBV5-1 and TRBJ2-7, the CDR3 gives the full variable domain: KAGVTQTPRYLIKTRGQQVTLSCSPISGHRSVSWYQQTPGQGLQFLFEYFSETQRNKGNFPGRFSGRQFSNSRSEMNVSTLELGDSALYLCASSLQGALEEQYFGPGTRLTVT.

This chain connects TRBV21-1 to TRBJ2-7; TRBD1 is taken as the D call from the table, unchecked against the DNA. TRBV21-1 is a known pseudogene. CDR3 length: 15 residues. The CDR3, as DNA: TGTGCCAGCAGCCACAGGGGTGGAACGTCCTACGAGCAGTACTTC. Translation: CASSHRGGTSYEQYF.

The CDR3 loop reads CATSRDLGGMGVSTEAFF. DNA for the CDR3: TGTGCCACCAGCAGAGATTTAGGAGGGATGGGGGTGAGCACTGAAGCTTTCTTT. The chain employs TRBV15 and TRBJ1-1, with D possibly matching TRBD1 (5 bases). Germline assignment: CDR1 LNHNV and CDR2 YYDKDF (reference sequence). Trimming took off 0 bases at V and 4 bases at J, with 21 bases between the two ends. The CDR3 sequence is 18 residues long.

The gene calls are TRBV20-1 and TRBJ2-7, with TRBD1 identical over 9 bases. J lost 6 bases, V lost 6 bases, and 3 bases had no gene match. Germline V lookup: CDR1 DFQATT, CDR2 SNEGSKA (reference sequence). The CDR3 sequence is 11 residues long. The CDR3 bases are TGCAGTGCCAGACAGGGGGTCGAGCAGTACTTC. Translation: CSARQGVEQYF.

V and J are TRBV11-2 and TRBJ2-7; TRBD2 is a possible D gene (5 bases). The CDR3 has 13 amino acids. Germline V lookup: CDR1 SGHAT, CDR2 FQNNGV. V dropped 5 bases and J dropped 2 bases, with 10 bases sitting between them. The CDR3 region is CASSLLEAYEQYF. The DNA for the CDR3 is TGTGCCAGCAGCCTACTGGAGGCCTACGAGCAGTACTTC.

CDR3 sequence (DNA): TGCAGCGTTGAAGTGGCTAGCGGGAGCCCAGATACGCAGTATTTT. It codes for CSVEVASGSPDTQYF. The chain carries TRBV29-1 and TRBJ2-3; 10 nucleotides align to TRBD2. After removal of 1 base from V and 4 bases from J, the junction contained 5 bases not matched to a gene. Germline loops: CDR1 SQVTM, CDR2 ANQGSEA. This CDR3 contains 15 residues.

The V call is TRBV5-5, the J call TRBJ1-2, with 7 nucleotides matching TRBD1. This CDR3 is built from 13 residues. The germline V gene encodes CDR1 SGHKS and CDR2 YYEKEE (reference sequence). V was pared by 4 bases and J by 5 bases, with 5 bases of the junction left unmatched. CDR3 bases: TGTGCCAGCAGCCTGGACAGGATTTATGGCTACACCTTC. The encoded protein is CASSLDRIYGYTF.

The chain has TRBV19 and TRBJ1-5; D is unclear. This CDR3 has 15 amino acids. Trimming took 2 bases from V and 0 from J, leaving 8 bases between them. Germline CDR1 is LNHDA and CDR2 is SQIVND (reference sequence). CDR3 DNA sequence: TGTGCCAGTAGTATAACGGAATATAGCAATCAGCCCCAGCATTTT. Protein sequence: CASSITEYSNQPQHF.

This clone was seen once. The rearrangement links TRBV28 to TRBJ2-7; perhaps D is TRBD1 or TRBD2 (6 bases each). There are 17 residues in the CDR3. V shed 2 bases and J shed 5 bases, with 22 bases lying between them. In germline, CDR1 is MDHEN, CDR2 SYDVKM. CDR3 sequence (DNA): TGTGCCAGCAGTTTACCGGGAGTGTCCCTAGGGGGTAACGAGCAGTACTTC. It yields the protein CASSLPGVSLGGNEQYF.

CDR3 amino acids: CAWSAGRNTIYF. The CDR3 DNA is TGTGCCTGGAGTGCCGGGAGAAACACCATATATTTT. The gene calls are TRBV30 and TRBJ1-3; the D is unclear. Between the trimmed V and J ends, which lost 1 base and 5 bases, there was a span of 6 bases. The CDR3 is made up of 12 amino acids. Germline V CDR1 and CDR2: GTSNPN, SVGIG (reference sequence).